One and the same sample provided the 30 T cell receptor beta chains below, sequenced in a study of T cell repertoires in cytomegalovirus infection. These receptors have no identified antigens. TCRdb called the reads again in MiXCR, with one record for every CDR3 protein. The data hold 830,000 or so distinct CDR3 sequences, with 30% to 35% observed a single time. Here the sequenced sample was cultured CD8+ T cells from PBMCs, taken from culture after CMV antigen stimulation. These TCRs come from a human donor in good health (CMV status not recorded). Some clones in this sample may be carry-over from other donors' samples.

A few counts support this clonotype. This chain uses TRBV12-3 or TRBV12-4 with TRBJ1-1; D possibly corresponds to TRBD1 (5 bases). This CDR3 has 15 amino acids. V was clipped by 8 bases and J by 3 bases, with 19 bases between them. CDR3 DNA sequence: TGTGCCAGCCCCCCCGGGGCGGGCGAGCACACTGAAGCTTTCTTT. Protein sequence: CASPPGAGEHTEAFF.

This clonotype was picked up a small number of times. The rearrangement links TRBV6-1 to TRBJ1-1, with D uncertain. CDR3 size: 11 residues. In germline, CDR1 is MNHNS, CDR2 SASEGT. V dropped 6 bases and J dropped 11 bases, with 13 bases sitting between them. CDR3 in amino acids: CASSVLTGAFF. DNA for the CDR3: TGTGCCAGCAGCGTACTTACCGGGGCTTTCTTT.

This clonotype showed up many times. V is TRBV7-6 and J is TRBJ2-1; D is unclear. Trimming took 0 bases from V and 9 from J, leaving 3 bases between them. CDR1 and CDR2 from the germline V gene are SGHVS and FNYEAQ. The CDR3 is made up of 11 amino acids. CDR3 in DNA: TGTGCCAGCAGCTTAGCTGTTGAGCAGTTCTTC. As protein: CASSLAVEQFF.

This clonotype has only a few counts. The chain uses TRBV20-1 and TRBJ2-7; 7 positions agree with TRBD1. The V gene end was trimmed by 3 bases and the J gene end by 5 bases; junction bases not matched to a gene: 7. Per the germline V gene, CDR1 is DFQATT and CDR2 is SNEGSKA (reference sequence). The CDR3 consists of 13 residues. In nucleotides, the CDR3 is TGCAGTGCTAGTTGGGGACAGCCGGACGAGCAGTACGTC. This gives the protein CSASWGQPDEQYV.

This clonotype has just a few counts. This chain connects TRBV7-6 to TRBJ2-2; possible D gene TRBD2, 7 bases. V lost 8 bases, J lost 2 bases, and 21 bases lay in between. The CDR3 contains 17 residues. Germline CDR1 is SGHVS and CDR2 is FNYEAQ. CDR3 bases: TGTGCCAGCCGAGGGAGGAGGGGGGGGCCCAACACCGGGGAGCTGTTTTTT. Translated, it gives CASRGRRGGPNTGELFF.

Concerning this clonotype itself: This may come from a read error, since a much larger clone is one base off. This sequence joins TRBV6-6 and TRBJ1-1; D is ambiguous. CDR1 and CDR2 from the germline V gene are MNHNY and SVGAGI (reference sequence). The CDR3 length is 15 residues. DNA of the CDR3: TGTGTCAGCAGTTACGGGCTAGGGTTCGGCATTGAAGCTTTCTTT. Its protein is CVSSYGLGFGIEAFF.

Only a few counts were recorded for this clonotype. The chain uses TRBV12-3 or TRBV12-4 and TRBJ1-2; the D gene is possibly TRBD1 (6 bases). Trimming left V 6 bases short and J 8 bases short, with 16 bases between. The CDR3 has 13 amino acids. The CDR3 reads CASSRLTGNGYTF. As DNA, the CDR3 is TGTGCCAGCAGCCGCCTGACAGGAAACGGCTACACCTTC.

The CDR3 region has the DNA TGTGCCAGCAGCCTACTCACCGGGGTTCTGGACGAGCAGTTCTTC. Translated: CASSLLTGVLDEQFF. The rearrangement links TRBV14 to TRBJ2-1; tentative D call: TRBD2 (5 bases). Germline V gives CDR1 SGHDN, CDR2 FVKESK. With 4 bases removed from V and 10 bases from J, the gap between germline ends came to 20 bases. This CDR3 comprises 15 residues.

The sample holds a few counts of this clonotype. The gene calls are TRBV2 and TRBJ2-5, with D maybe TRBD2 (7 bases). From germline, CDR1 is SNHLY and CDR2 FYNNEI. Trimming removed 3 bases from V and 1 base from J, with 9 bases in between. The CDR3 has 14 amino acids. CDR3 in DNA: TGTGCCAGCAGTGAGGGAGGGGGCCAAGAGACCCAGTACTTC. Translated, it gives CASSEGGGQETQYF. The complete variable domain, with remaining parts taken from reference TRBV2 and TRBJ2-5, reads EPEVTQTPSHQVTQMGQEVILRCVPISNHLYFYWYRQILGQKVEFLVSFYNNEISEKSEIFDDQFSVERPDGSNFTLKIRSTKLEDSAMYFCASSEGGGQETQYFGPGTRLLVL.

The genes are TRBV5-6 and TRBJ2-2; TRBD2 matches at 7 bases. Germline CDR1 SGHDT, CDR2 YYEEEE. J gave up 0 bases and V 3 bases, and 5 bases lay outside the gene matches. The CDR3 consists of 16 residues. In nucleotides, the CDR3 is TGTGCCAGCAGCTGGGGGGGGTTATCGAACACCGGGGAGCTGTTTTTT. It specifies CASSWGGLSNTGELFF.

The chain carries TRBV4-1 and TRBJ2-7; D ambiguous. The germline V gene encodes CDR1 MGHRA and CDR2 YSYEKL. The CDR3 has 13 amino acids. V gave up 3 bases and J gave up 4 bases, with 10 bases separating them. The CDR3 DNA sequence: TGCGCCAGCAGCCAGAACGGATTGTACGAGCAGTACTTC. This encodes CASSQNGLYEQYF.

The gene calls are TRBV12-3 or TRBV12-4 and TRBJ1-1; maybe TRBD1 (6 bases). Trimming took 4 bases from V and 4 from J, leaving 13 bases between them. The CDR3 extends over 14 amino acids. The CDR3 here is CASSSTDRATEAFF. In nucleotides, the CDR3 is TGTGCCAGCAGTTCCACGGACAGAGCCACTGAAGCTTTCTTT.

The J gene is TRBJ2-7, the V gene TRBV19; maybe TRBD1 (5 bases). V lost 4 bases and J 2 bases, leaving 12 bases between the germline ends. Germline-derived CDR1 and CDR2 are LNHDA and SQIVND (reference sequence). CDR3 length: 14 residues. DNA of the CDR3: TGTGCCAGTAGTAAAGGCAGGGCCCCCTACGAGCAGTACGTC. It translates to CASSKGRAPYEQYV.

This chain uses TRBV6-5 with TRBJ2-2; D gene unclear. Trimming shortened V by 6 bases and J by 0 bases, and 14 bases separated the two germline ends. This CDR3 is built from 16 residues. Germline V gene lookup returns CDR1 MNHEY and CDR2 SVGAGI. CDR3 nucleotide sequence: TGTGCCAGCAGCTATGCGCTACCCCCGAACACCGGGGAGCTGTTTTTT. Amino acid sequence: CASSYALPPNTGELFF.

In this sample, this clonotype turned up a few times. V is TRBV12-3 or TRBV12-4 and J is TRBJ2-1, with D unclear. V dropped 5 bases and J dropped 6 bases, with 8 bases sitting between them. The CDR3 contains 12 residues. The CDR3 nucleotides read TGTGCCAGCAGTCGTTCAGTCAATGAGCAGTTCTTC. This translates into CASSRSVNEQFF.

The chain recombines TRBV5-1 with TRBJ1-1, with D possibly matching TRBD1 (5 bases). The V gene's germline CDR1 is SGHRS and CDR2 YFSETQ. The V end lost 4 bases, the J end lost 7 bases, and 11 bases lay between the germline ends. This CDR3 spans 12 amino acids. In nucleotides, the CDR3 is TGCGCCAGCAGCGAACAGGATCATGAAGCTTTCTTT. Its protein product is CASSEQDHEAFF.

The V and J genes are TRBV6-5 and TRBJ1-1, with D maybe TRBD1 (6 bases). This CDR3 has 14 amino acids. Trimming cost V 5 bases and J 5 bases, with 15 bases left between them. Germline CDR1 reads MNHEY; CDR2 reads SVGAGI. This CDR3 is CASSLGGQWTEAFF. CDR3 DNA: TGTGCCAGCAGTCTGGGGGGGCAGTGGACTGAAGCTTTCTTT.

This chain links TRBV15 with TRBJ2-5, with TRBD2 identical over 10 bases. Trimming removed 1 base from V and 7 bases from J; junction bases left unmatched: 15. The CDR3 is 18 residues long. Germline CDR1 LNHNV, CDR2 YYDKDF (reference sequence). The CDR3 DNA reads as TGTGCCACCAGCAGAGGGGGGCTAGCGGGGGCCCCGGCAGTGACCCAGTACTTC. It yields the protein CATSRGGLAGAPAVTQYF.

This chain uses TRBV12-3 or TRBV12-4 with TRBJ1-5; D is uncertain. CDR3 size: 14 residues. V shed 5 bases and J shed 1 base, with 9 bases lying between them. The CDR3 is CASSPTWSNQPQHF. Written as DNA, the CDR3 is TGTGCCAGCAGTCCGACCTGGAGCAATCAGCCCCAGCATTTT.

Only a few counts were recorded for this clonotype. The V and J genes are TRBV9 and TRBJ2-1; 9 bases map to TRBD1. The CDR3 length is 16 residues. The trim removed 0 bases at V and 6 bases at J, leaving 7 bases unmatched. Germline V CDR1 and CDR2: SGDLS, YYNGEE. The CDR3 region is CASSVAGTGMVNEQFF. The CDR3 DNA reads as TGTGCCAGCAGCGTAGCGGGGACAGGGATGGTCAATGAGCAGTTCTTC. The full variable domain, its missing parts supplied by reference TRBV9 and TRBJ2-1, is DSGVTQTPKHLITATGQRVTLRCSPRSGDLSVYWYQQSLDQGLQFLIQYYNGEERAKGNILERFSAQQFPDLHSELNLSSLELGDSALYFCASSVAGTGMVNEQFFGPGTRLTVL.

This clonotype has more than one count but fewer than ten. The genes are TRBV27 and TRBJ1-5, with 7 bases matching TRBD1. Germline V CDR1 and CDR2: MNHEY, SMNVEV (reference sequence). This CDR3 comprises 15 residues. Losses at the gene ends were 6 bases for V and 4 bases for J; bases not matched to a gene: 9. The DNA of the CDR3 is TGTGCCAGCAGCCCAGGGGGGATTGAGAATCAGCCCCAGCATTTT. This codes for CASSPGGIENQPQHF.

This clonotype came up a few times. The DNA for the CDR3 is TGTGCCAGCACCCCCGGGGAGCGGGGGAGCACAGATACGCAGTATTTT. As protein: CASTPGERGSTDTQYF. The gene calls are TRBV7-9 and TRBJ2-3; 8 bases map to TRBD2. Germline values: CDR1 SEHNR, CDR2 FQNEAQ (reference sequence). The V gene end was trimmed by 7 bases and the J gene end by 0 bases; junction bases not matched to a gene: 9. The CDR3 loop spans 16 amino acids.

As for this clonotype: The junction does not match germline at one end; this may be a read error. The CDR3 region has the DNA TGTGCCAACAGCTTAACCATGACAGGAGAGCAGTACTTC. Residues: CANSLTMTGEQYF. V gene TRBV5-6 combines with J gene TRBJ2-7, with D perhaps TRBD1 (6 bases). The CDR3 spans 13 residues. Germline V lookup: CDR1 SGHDT, CDR2 YYEEEE. The full variable domain, in which reference TRBV5-6 and TRBJ2-7 provide the parts outside the CDR3, is DAGVTQSPTHLIKTRGQQVTLRCSPKSGHDTVSWYQQALGQGPQFIFQYYEEEERQRGNFPDRFSGHQFPNYSSELNVNALLLGDSALYLCANSLTMTGEQYFGPGTRLTVT.

The chain is built from TRBV20-1 and TRBJ2-5; tentative D call: TRBD2 (7 bases). Trimming removed 5 bases at V and 5 bases at J, with 21 bases between. The V gene's germline CDR1 is DFQATT and CDR2 SNEGSKA (reference sequence). The CDR3 sequence is 15 residues long. The chain's CDR3 is CSAWGGGGAAETQYF. CDR3 bases: TGCAGTGCTTGGGGAGGAGGGGGGGCTGCGGAGACCCAGTACTTC.

The chain has TRBV20-1 and TRBJ2-2, with 9 bases identical to TRBD2. V dropped 5 bases and J dropped 7; count of bases not matched to a gene: 8. The CDR3 spans 14 residues. Looked up from germline, CDR1 is DFQATT and CDR2 is SNEGSKA (reference sequence). The CDR3 region is CSARAGGANGELFF. CDR3 nucleotide sequence: TGCAGTGCTCGAGCGGGGGGCGCGAACGGGGAGCTGTTTTTT.

This chain joins TRBV2 and TRBJ2-7; tentative D call: TRBD1 (6 bases). The V gene's germline CDR1 is SNHLY and CDR2 FYNNEI. V was trimmed by 6 bases and J by 2 bases, leaving 23 bases between them. The CDR3 covers 17 residues. CDR3 in amino acids: CASRDLTGEDPPYEQYF. DNA of the CDR3: TGTGCCAGCAGAGACTTGACAGGAGAAGACCCTCCCTACGAGCAGTACTTC.

This clonotype was counted between two and nine times. The chain has TRBV15 and TRBJ1-6; no reliable D call. The CDR3 contains 16 residues. The germline CDR1 and CDR2 sequences are LNHNV and YYDKDF (reference sequence). V was cut by 3 bases and J by 3 bases, with 12 bases left in between. CDR3 residues: CATSSDRSLYNSPLHF. CDR3 DNA: TGTGCCACCAGCAGCGATCGGTCCCTCTATAATTCACCCCTCCACTTT.

V gene TRBV7-8 combines with J gene TRBJ1-1; TRBD1 matches at 10 bases. Germline V gene data show CDR1 as SGHVS and CDR2 as FQNEAQ. This CDR3 has 16 amino acids. V shed 4 bases, J shed 6 bases, and the junction held 11 bases outside the gene matches. CDR3 region: CASSSGTGATGAEAFF. CDR3 coding DNA: TGTGCCAGCAGCTCTGGGACAGGGGCGACGGGGGCTGAAGCTTTCTTT.

The V gene is TRBV9, the J gene TRBJ1-2; D perhaps matches TRBD1 (5 bases). Germline V gene data show CDR1 as SGDLS and CDR2 as YYNGEE. With 0 bases removed from V and 4 bases from J, the gap between germline ends came to 10 bases. CDR3 length equals 14 residues. Here the CDR3 reads CASSVAQGSYGYTF. The CDR3 nucleotides read TGTGCCAGCAGCGTAGCTCAGGGCAGCTATGGCTACACCTTC.

This clonotype has just a few counts. The chain carries TRBV4-2 and TRBJ2-2; 8 nucleotides line up with TRBD1. CDR1 is LGHNA and CDR2 is YNFKEQ in the germline V gene. The CDR3 is made up of 17 amino acids. V shed 4 bases, J shed 1 base, and the junction held 8 bases outside the gene matches. CDR3 bases: TGTGCCAGCAGCCCCCCCGCGGGACAGGTGAACACCGGGGAGCTGTTTTTT. This codes for CASSPPAGQVNTGELFF.